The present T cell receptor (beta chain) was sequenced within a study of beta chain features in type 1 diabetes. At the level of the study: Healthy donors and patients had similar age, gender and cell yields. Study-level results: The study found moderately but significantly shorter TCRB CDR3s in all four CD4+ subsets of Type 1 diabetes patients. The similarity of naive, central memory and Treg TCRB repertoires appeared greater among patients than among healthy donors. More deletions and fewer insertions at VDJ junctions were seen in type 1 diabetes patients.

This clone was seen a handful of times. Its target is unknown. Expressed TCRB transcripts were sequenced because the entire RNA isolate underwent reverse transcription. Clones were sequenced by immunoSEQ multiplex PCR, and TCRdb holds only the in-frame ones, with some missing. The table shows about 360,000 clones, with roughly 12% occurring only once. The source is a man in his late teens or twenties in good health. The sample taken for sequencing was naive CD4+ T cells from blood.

This chain's CDR3 is CASSSRRWTGEADTQYF. The CDR3 bases are TGTGCCAGCAGCTCACGCCGTTGGACAGGAGAGGCAGATACGCAGTATTTT. V and J are TRBV7-8 and TRBJ2-3; 7 bases agree with TRBD1. Trimming cost V 4 bases and J 4 bases; bases outside gene matches: 14. From germline, CDR1 is SGHVS and CDR2 FQNEAQ. This CDR3 region has 17 residues.